The 29 T cell receptor beta chains below come from one sample, sequenced in a study of pediatric ulcerative colitis. Libraries were prepared by immunoSEQ multiplex PCR; TCRdb keeps only in-frame clonotypes and omits some of them. The sample has fewer than 20,000 clones, just under 75% seen once. One to two pinch biopsies were taken from the rectum during colonoscopy. Specimen: gut tissue. Source of these receptors: a boy aged 5-17 years with moderate ulcerative colitis.

The chain has TRBV7-2 and TRBJ2-1; D might be TRBD2 (6 bases). V was clipped by 5 bases and J by 0 bases, with 17 bases between them. Germline V lookup: CDR1 SGHTA, CDR2 FQGNSA. The CDR3 runs 17 residues. The CDR3 here is CASSGYFRDSSYNEQFF. CDR3 DNA: TGTGCCAGCAGCGGCTACTTCCGGGACTCCTCCTACAATGAGCAGTTCTTC. Using reference TRBV7-2 and TRBJ2-1 for the parts outside the CDR3, the full variable domain is GAGVSQSPSNKVTEKGKDVELRCDPISGHTALYWYRQSLGQGLEFLIYFQGNSAPDKSGLPSDRFSAERTGGSVSTLTIQRTQQEDSAVYLCASSGYFRDSSYNEQFFGPGTRLTVL.

The rearrangement uses TRBV7-3 and TRBJ2-1; 11 bases line up with TRBD1. V trimming: 1 base; J trimming: 10 bases; junction bases outside the gene matches: 9. CDR1 and CDR2 from the germline V gene are SGHTA and FQGTGA. The CDR3 length is 16 residues. The CDR3 DNA reads TGTGCCAGCAGCTTAAACGCCGGGACAGGGGGAGAAGAGCAGTTCTTC. Its translation: CASSLNAGTGGEEQFF.

This clone was seen more than once but under ten times. The chain carries TRBV5-4 and TRBJ2-7; 9 nucleotides match TRBD2. The CDR3 length is 17 residues. J was trimmed by 0 bases and V by 4 bases; bases with no gene match: 11. Germline V gene sequence: CDR1 SGHNT, CDR2 YYREEE (reference sequence). CDR3 loop: CASSPTGSGGTSYEQYF. The CDR3 DNA reads as TGTGCCAGCAGCCCCACCGGGAGCGGGGGGACCTCCTACGAGCAGTACTTC.

The chain couples TRBV1 to TRBJ2-7; the D call TRBD2 from the table was never checked on the DNA. TRBV1 counts as a pseudogene. This CDR3 region has 15 residues. DNA of the CDR3: TGCACCAGCAGCCGAAGAACGGGGGGGTCAGGCGAGCAGTACTTC. As protein: CTSSRRTGGSGEQYF.

The rearrangement links TRBV18 to TRBJ2-5; tentatively, D is TRBD1 (5 bases). The CDR3 has 16 amino acids. Trimming removed 1 base at V and 1 base at J, with 13 bases between. Looked up from germline, CDR1 is KGHSH and CDR2 is LQKENI. CDR3 nucleotide sequence: TGTGCCAGCTCACCACGGCAGGGAATTGCCCAAGAGACCCAGTACTTC. This sequence encodes CASSPRQGIAQETQYF. Using reference TRBV18 and TRBJ2-5 for the parts outside the CDR3, the full variable domain is NAGVMQNPRHLVRRRGQEARLRCSPMKGHSHVYWYRQLPEEGLKFMVYLQKENIIDESGMPKERFSAEFPKEGPSILRIQQVVRGDSAAYFCASSPRQGIAQETQYFGPGTRLLVL.

There are a few counts of this clone. The chain uses TRBV19 and TRBJ2-7, with D hard to call. There are 13 residues in the CDR3. Germline CDR1 is LNHDA and CDR2 is SQIVND (reference sequence). V was clipped by 7 bases and J by 1 base, with 11 bases between them. CDR3 bases: TGTGCCAGTATAATGAAATTGTCCTACGAGCAGTACTTC. Translation: CASIMKLSYEQYF.

This chain joins TRBV19 and TRBJ1-1; no firm D call. Germline V gene lookup returns CDR1 LNHDA and CDR2 SQIVND (reference sequence). The CDR3 totals 14 residues. The V end lost 5 bases, the J end lost 8 bases, and 18 bases lay between the germline ends. CDR3 in DNA: TGTGCCAGTAGTCCAGCAAGCCTGCTAATGGAAGCTTTCTTT. Translated, it gives CASSPASLLMEAFF.

This chain uses TRBV5-1 with TRBJ2-3; D gene ambiguous. V was cut by 0 bases and J by 0 bases, with 8 bases left in between. This CDR3 is 15 amino acids long. Germline values: CDR1 SGHRS, CDR2 YFSETQ. The CDR3 sequence is CASSLVGISTDTQYF. As DNA, the CDR3 is TGCGCCAGCAGCTTGGTGGGGATTAGCACAGATACGCAGTATTTT.

The genes are TRBV5-1 and TRBJ2-3; D possibly corresponds to TRBD1 (6 bases). CDR1 is SGHRS, CDR2 YFSETQ, per germline. The CDR3 is 15 residues long. V was pared by 0 bases and J by 4 bases, with 12 bases between. DNA of the CDR3: TGCGCCAGCAGCTTGGAAGGCAGGGGACCAGATACGCAGTATTTT. This sequence encodes CASSLEGRGPDTQYF.

The V and J genes are TRBV5-3 and TRBJ2-7; D remains unclear. TRBV5-3 is recorded as an ORF, its role being uncertain. V was trimmed by 6 bases and J by 2 bases, leaving 6 bases between them. This CDR3 is built from 11 residues. The CDR3 nucleotides are TGTGCCAGAACGTCGCCCTACGAGCAGTACTTC. Amino acid sequence: CARTSPYEQYF.

The V gene is TRBV5-8, the J gene TRBJ1-1, with D possibly TRBD1 on 6 matching bases. This CDR3 is 14 amino acids long. Germline values: CDR1 SGHTS, CDR2 YDEGEE. V gave up 0 bases and J gave up 7 bases, with 13 bases separating them. CDR3 region: CASSLVRGLSEAFF. The CDR3 nucleotides are TGTGCCAGCAGCTTGGTTCGGGGGCTGAGTGAAGCTTTCTTT.

This chain connects TRBV18 to TRBJ2-1; 8 nucleotides align to TRBD1. The J segment lost 1 base and the V segment lost 5 bases, leaving 7 bases of the junction unmatched. Germline V gene lookup returns CDR1 KGHSH and CDR2 LQKENI. The CDR3 is 16 residues long. The CDR3 nucleotides are TGTGCCAGCTCATTCGAACAGGGGGGTTCCTACAATGAGCAGTTCTTC. Translation: CASSFEQGGSYNEQFF.

This CDR3 reads CASQWDFYTGELFF. The CDR3 DNA follows: TGTGCCAGCCAGTGGGACTTTTACACCGGGGAGCTGTTTTTT. This chain links TRBV19 with TRBJ2-2, with D possibly TRBD2 on 6 matching bases. Looked up from germline, CDR1 is LNHDA and CDR2 is SQIVND (reference sequence). The CDR3 has 14 amino acids. V lost 9 bases, J lost 3 bases, and 14 bases lay in between.

This clone has only one observation. This chain joins TRBV29-1 and TRBJ2-7; unclear D gene. V was shortened by 4 bases and J by 5 bases, with 15 bases between the two germline ends. The germline gives CDR1 SQVTM, CDR2 ANQGSEA. This CDR3 is built from 13 residues. CDR3 in amino acids: CSVAGEWLNEQYF. The CDR3 DNA reads as TGCAGCGTTGCTGGTGAGTGGCTAAACGAGCAGTACTTC.

This rearrangement joins TRBV5-8 to TRBJ1-1; D possibly corresponds to TRBD1 (5 bases). Trimming left V 6 bases short and J 1 base short, with 16 bases between. The CDR3 loop spans 15 amino acids. CDR1 and CDR2 from the germline V gene are SGHTS and YDEGEE. The CDR3, as DNA: TGTGCCAGCATCCCCTATCAGGGACCGAACACTGAAGCTTTCTTT. This gives the protein CASIPYQGPNTEAFF.

This chain links TRBV2 with TRBJ2-7; TRBD1 aligns across 8 bases. Germline lookup yields CDR1 SNHLY and CDR2 FYNNEI. J gave up 3 bases and V 6 bases, and 13 bases lay outside the gene matches. This CDR3 region has 16 residues. CDR3 bases: TGTGCCAGCAGGACCCCTGACAGGGGTCGTCTCTACGAGCAGTACTTC. As protein: CASRTPDRGRLYEQYF.

The chain joins TRBV7-3 to TRBJ2-1; TRBD1 matches 8 bases. J lost 7 bases, V lost 4 bases, and 9 bases had no gene match. Looked up from germline, CDR1 is SGHTA and CDR2 is FQGTGA. The CDR3 runs to 15 residues. The CDR3: CASSSRGQGKNEQFF. CDR3 nucleotides: TGTGCCAGCAGCTCACGAGGACAGGGAAAAAATGAGCAGTTCTTC.

The CDR3, as DNA: TGTGCCAGCTCAGAATATGACTATAATTCACCCCTCCACTTT. This translates into CASSEYDYNSPLHF. J is TRBJ1-6 and V is TRBV18; D is ambiguous. This CDR3 contains 14 residues. The germline CDR1 and CDR2 sequences are KGHSH and LQKENI. V dropped 5 bases and J dropped 3 bases, with 8 bases sitting between them.

This clone was detected once. This chain links TRBV14 with TRBJ1-2; D is possibly TRBD1 (6 bases). The CDR3 has 13 amino acids. From germline, CDR1 is SGHDN and CDR2 FVKESK. V lost 6 bases to trimming and J lost 2 bases, with 10 bases between them. CDR3 in DNA: TGTGCCAGCAGTCCAGACAGGAACTATGGCTACACCTTC. It yields the protein CASSPDRNYGYTF.

V and J are TRBV25-1 and TRBJ1-1, with D hard to call. Deletions cut 1 base from V and 3 bases from J, with 9 bases between. The CDR3 is made up of 14 amino acids. Germline V lookup: CDR1 MGHDK, CDR2 SYGVNS. CDR3 nucleotide sequence: TGTGCCAGCAGTGAATCTTGGTCGGACACTGAAGCTTTCTTT. Amino acids: CASSESWSDTEAFF.

The V and J genes are TRBV4-3 and TRBJ2-1; a possible D gene is TRBD1 (6 bases). This CDR3 comprises 14 residues. The V gene's germline CDR1 is LGHNA and CDR2 YSLEER. V shed 2 bases and J shed 5 bases, with 10 bases lying between them. The CDR3: CASSQPRDNNEQFF. The CDR3 coding sequence is TGCGCCAGCAGCCAACCACGGGACAACAATGAGCAGTTCTTC.

The chain has TRBV9 and TRBJ1-3, with D possibly matching TRBD1 (6 bases). This CDR3 contains 15 residues. The ends were cut back, 4 bases at V and 7 bases at J, with 18 bases in the middle. Germline V gene data show CDR1 as SGDLS and CDR2 as YYNGEE. The CDR3 here is CASSTEQGRWNTIYF. In DNA, the CDR3 is TGTGCCAGCAGCACCGAACAGGGAAGGTGGAACACCATATATTTT.

The chain recombines TRBV9 with TRBJ2-2; 7 positions agree with TRBD1. V shed 0 bases and J 0 bases; nucleotides not matched to a gene: 2. Germline V CDR1 and CDR2: SGDLS, YYNGEE. The length of the CDR3 is 16 residues. The CDR3 protein is CASSVGDRSNTGELFF. In DNA, the CDR3 is TGTGCCAGCAGCGTAGGGGACAGATCGAACACCGGGGAGCTGTTTTTT.

The DNA for the CDR3 is TGTGCCAGCAGCTTAGATCGGTCCCGACCCTGGGATGGCTACACCTTC. Protein: CASSLDRSRPWDGYTF. The rearrangement uses TRBV11-2 and TRBJ1-2; D gene uncertain. The germline V gene has CDR1 SGHAT and CDR2 FQNNGV. V lost 0 bases and J 6 bases, leaving 17 bases between the germline ends. The CDR3 extends over 16 amino acids.

V gene TRBV7-2 combines with J gene TRBJ1-2, with D perhaps TRBD1 (5 bases). The CDR3 is 14 residues long. V dropped 6 bases and J dropped 7 bases, with 18 bases sitting between them. Germline V gene sequence: CDR1 SGHTA, CDR2 FQGNSA. The CDR3 sequence is CASRPPGPLAGYTF. In nucleotides, the CDR3 is TGTGCCAGCAGGCCCCCGGGGCCGCTAGCTGGCTACACCTTC.

This clone has a single count. The rearrangement uses TRBV29-1 and TRBJ2-3; weak D call: TRBD1 (5 bases). The CDR3 has 14 residues. The V end was cut by 6 bases, the J end by 5 bases, with 18 bases between. Germline V gives CDR1 SQVTM, CDR2 ANQGSEA. The CDR3: CSVKVPQGRDTQYF. CDR3 bases: TGCAGCGTAAAAGTCCCCCAGGGTAGAGATACGCAGTATTTT.

The CDR3 DNA follows: TGTGCCAGCAGGGTGGAAAGCGGGGGCTCGGGAAATGAGCAGTTCTTC. Translating gives CASRVESGGSGNEQFF. V usage is TRBV5-6 and J usage is TRBJ2-1, with 8 bases fitting TRBD2. Germline trimming cut 5 bases from V and 7 bases from J; bases unmatched to any gene: 14. The CDR3 has 16 residues. The germline gives CDR1 SGHDT, CDR2 YYEEEE.

This clone was seen just once. This chain joins TRBV9 and TRBJ1-1, with a weak D call TRBD1 (6 bases). Per the germline V gene, CDR1 is SGDLS and CDR2 is YYNGEE. CDR3 length: 19 amino acids. Trimming removed 4 bases at V and 1 base at J, with 26 bases between. The CDR3 nucleotides read TGTGCCAGCAGCCCCACAGACCCCCCCCAAATCAGGGGGAACACTGAAGCTTTCTTT. Translating it yields CASSPTDPPQIRGNTEAFF.

This clone appeared once. This chain joins TRBV1 and TRBJ2-7. TRBV1 is a recognized pseudogene. CDR3 length: 13 amino acids. In DNA form, the CDR3 reads TGCACCAGCAGCCTGGGGTCTTCCCACGAGCAGTACTTC. Its protein is CTSSLGSSHEQYF.